This TCR beta chain comes out of a study of blood T cell repertoires in COVID-19. Study-wide background: Specimens from acute and convalescent COVID-19 originated in the United States, Italy and Spain. T cells, B-cell-depleted T cells, or PBMCs supplied cDNA or gDNA.

Enrolment of Seattle patients took place during active infection, and they were followed longitudinally. As originally analysed: Estimates of nucleated cell counts were drawn from the amplification of reference gene primers. Using immunoSEQ multiplex PCR, the repertoire was profiled, and TCRdb retains in-frame clones only, with some absent. D and trimming were read from the DNA, whereas the V and J calls and clone size are those reported in that table. Of about 160,000 clones in the sample, more than 75% were seen once. This clonotype originated in a woman aged 60-70 years with COVID-19, enrolled during active disease. Sequencing used peripheral blood.

The CDR3 DNA reads as TGTGCCAGCAGCCCACAGGGGAAGTATGGCTACACCTTC. It is translated as CASSPQGKYGYTF. This rearrangement joins TRBV7-9 to TRBJ1-2, with TRBD1 matching 7 bases. The CDR3 length is 13 residues. V shed 5 bases and J 5 bases; nucleotides not matched to a gene: 5. Germline V gives CDR1 SEHNR, CDR2 FQNEAQ (reference sequence).